This T cell receptor beta chain was retrieved from a study of blood T cell repertoires in COVID-19. At the level of the study: Sources were T cells, B-cell-depleted T cells, or PBMCs; the material itself was cDNA or gDNA.

Repertoires were generated with immunoSEQ multiplex PCR, while TCRdb's copy carries only in-frame clones and drops some. This sample has approximately 89,000 clones, with more than 65% found just once. Patients in Seattle were enrolled during active infection, then followed longitudinally. Germline V CDR1 and CDR2: LNHDA, SQIVND (reference sequence). The V and J ends lost 5 bases and 7 bases respectively, with 18 bases between them. The CDR3 loop spans 15 amino acids. The specimen was peripheral blood. This TCR was recovered from a man between 65 and 85 years old with COVID-19, enrolled during active disease. The V and J genes are TRBV19 and TRBJ2-1; D call uncertain. The CDR3 here is CASSPGSSETNEQFF. Written as DNA, the CDR3 is TGTGCCAGTAGTCCCGGGTCCTCGGAGACGAATGAGCAGTTCTTC.